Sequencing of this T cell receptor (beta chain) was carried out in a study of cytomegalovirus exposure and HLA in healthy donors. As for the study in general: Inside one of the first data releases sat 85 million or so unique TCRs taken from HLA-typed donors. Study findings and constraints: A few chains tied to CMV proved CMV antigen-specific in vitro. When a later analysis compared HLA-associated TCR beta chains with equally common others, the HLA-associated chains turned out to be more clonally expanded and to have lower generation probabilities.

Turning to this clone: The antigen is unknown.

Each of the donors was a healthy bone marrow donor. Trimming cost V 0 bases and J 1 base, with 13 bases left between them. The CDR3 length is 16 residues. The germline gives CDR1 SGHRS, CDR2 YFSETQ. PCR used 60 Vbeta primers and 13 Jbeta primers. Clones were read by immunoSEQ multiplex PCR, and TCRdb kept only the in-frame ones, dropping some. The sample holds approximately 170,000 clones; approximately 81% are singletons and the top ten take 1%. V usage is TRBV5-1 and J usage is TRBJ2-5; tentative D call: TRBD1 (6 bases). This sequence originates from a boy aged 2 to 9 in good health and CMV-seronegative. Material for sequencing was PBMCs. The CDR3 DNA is TGCGCCAGCAGCTTGGAAATAGGACAGTTCCAAGAGACCCAGTACTTC. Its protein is CASSLEIGQFQETQYF.